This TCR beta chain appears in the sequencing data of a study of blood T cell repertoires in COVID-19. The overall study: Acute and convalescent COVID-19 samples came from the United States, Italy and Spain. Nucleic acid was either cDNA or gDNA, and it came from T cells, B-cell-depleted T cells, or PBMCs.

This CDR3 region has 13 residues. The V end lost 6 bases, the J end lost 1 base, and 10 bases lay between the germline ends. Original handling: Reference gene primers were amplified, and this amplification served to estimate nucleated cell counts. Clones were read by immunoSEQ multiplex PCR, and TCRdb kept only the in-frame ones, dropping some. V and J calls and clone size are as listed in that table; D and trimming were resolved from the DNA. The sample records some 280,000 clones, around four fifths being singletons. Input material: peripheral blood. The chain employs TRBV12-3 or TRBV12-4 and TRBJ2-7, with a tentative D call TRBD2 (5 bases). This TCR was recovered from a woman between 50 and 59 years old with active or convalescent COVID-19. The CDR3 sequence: CASSPRDSYEQYF. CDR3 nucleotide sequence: TGTGCCAGCAGCCCTCGGGATTCCTACGAGCAGTACTTC.